A single sample gave rise to the 21 T cell receptor beta chains below, sequenced in a study of beta chain features in type 1 diabetes. Study-level findings and limits: For Type 1 diabetes patients, all four CD4+ subsets carried TCRB CDR3s that were moderately but significantly shorter.

As every portion of the isolated RNA was reverse transcribed, the sequencing read expressed TCRB transcripts. The data were produced by immunoSEQ multiplex PCR, yet TCRdb's version contains in-frame clones alone and is incomplete. This sample has some 45,000 clones; roughly 70% occur once, and the top ten carry about 2%. No antigens are known for them. Sequencing was carried out using Tregs from blood. The source is a woman between 18 and 29 years old with type 1 diabetes.

CDR3: CASSPNGGRLETQYF. For the CDR3, the DNA is TGTGCCAGCAGCCCAAACGGCGGGAGGCTTGAGACCCAGTACTTC. The V gene is TRBV7-3, the J gene TRBJ2-5; TRBD2 aligns across 8 bases. The CDR3 is made up of 15 amino acids. J lost 5 bases, V lost 5 bases, and 10 bases had no gene match. Germline loops: CDR1 SGHTA, CDR2 FQGTGA.

V gene TRBV19 combines with J gene TRBJ1-1; the D is unclear. Germline assignment: CDR1 LNHDA and CDR2 SQIVND (reference sequence). Trimming left V 5 bases short and J 0 bases short, with 13 bases between. This CDR3 region has 15 residues. The CDR3 coding sequence is TGTGCCAGTAGTCCCACCCGCGGAATGAACACTGAAGCTTTCTTT. This translates into CASSPTRGMNTEAFF.

V and J are TRBV7-2 and TRBJ2-7, with a tentative D call TRBD1 (6 bases). This CDR3 has 15 amino acids. V lost 5 bases, J lost 6 bases, and 20 bases lay in between. The germline V gene encodes CDR1 SGHTA and CDR2 FQGNSA. CDR3 sequence: CASSGIQGRYGEQYF. As DNA, the CDR3 is TGTGCCAGCAGCGGTATCCAGGGGCGGTATGGCGAGCAGTACTTC.

With respect to this clone: The same CDR3 arises from other DNA sequences in this sample as well. J is TRBJ2-7 and V is TRBV6-6, with a possible D match to TRBD2 (5 bases). The CDR3 spans 14 residues. Trimming took 1 base from V and 5 from J, leaving 12 bases between them. Germline loops: CDR1 MNHNY, CDR2 SVGAGI (reference sequence). CDR3 DNA sequence: TGTGCCAGCAGTTACTTGGCTAGCCGCAACGAGCAGTACTTC. Translated, it gives CASSYLASRNEQYF.

The V and J genes are TRBV27 and TRBJ2-7; perhaps TRBD2 as D (5 bases). Germline CDR1 and CDR2: MNHEY and SMNVEV (reference sequence). V shed 8 bases and J shed 3 bases, with 17 bases lying between them. CDR3 length: 14 residues. The chain's CDR3 is CASSLAAAYYEQYF. As DNA, the CDR3 is TGTGCCAGCTCCCTCGCAGCGGCATACTACGAGCAGTACTTC.

The V and J genes are TRBV5-1 and TRBJ2-7; TRBD1 aligns across 11 bases. CDR3 length equals 13 residues. Germline CDR1 and CDR2: SGHRS and YFSETQ. With V trimmed by 4 bases and J by 7 bases, 4 bases remained unmatched. The CDR3 is CASSTGTGGEQYF. The CDR3 nucleotides read TGCGCCAGCAGCACAGGGACAGGGGGTGAGCAGTACTTC.

The rearrangement uses TRBV5-6 and TRBJ1-1; 7 bases match TRBD1. The CDR3 has 13 amino acids. J was trimmed by 10 bases and V by 0 bases; bases with no gene match: 6. Germline V gene data show CDR1 as SGHDT and CDR2 as YYEEEE. Here the CDR3 DNA reads TGTGCCAGCAGCTTGGGCAGGGGGGTGGGAGCTTTCTTT. Translation: CASSLGRGVGAFF.

V and J are TRBV5-1 and TRBJ1-4, with 8 bases that match TRBD1. The CDR3 contains 13 residues. V was clipped by 5 bases and J by 8 bases; unmatched bases: 5. From germline, CDR1 is SGHRS and CDR2 YFSETQ. CDR3 residues: CASRDRVREKLFF. The CDR3 bases are TGCGCCAGCAGGGACAGGGTCAGGGAAAAACTGTTTTTT. Together with reference TRBV5-1 and TRBJ1-4, the CDR3 gives the full variable domain: KAGVTQTPRYLIKTRGQQVTLSCSPISGHRSVSWYQQTPGQGLQFLFEYFSETQRNKGNFPGRFSGRQFSNSRSEMNVSTLELGDSALYLCASRDRVREKLFFGSGTQLSVL.

J is TRBJ1-1 and V is TRBV7-9; no definite D call. V was pared by 4 bases and J by 6 bases, with 6 bases between. The CDR3 extends over 11 amino acids. CDR1 is SEHNR and CDR2 is FQNEAQ in the germline V gene (reference sequence). The CDR3 sequence is CASSSGSEAFF. CDR3 nucleotide sequence: TGTGCCAGCAGCTCCGGGTCTGAAGCTTTCTTT.

The V gene is TRBV7-3, the J gene TRBJ2-1, with a possible D match to TRBD1 (6 bases). The CDR3 is 15 residues long. Between the trimmed V and J ends, which lost 5 bases and 1 base, there was a span of 12 bases. Germline V CDR1 and CDR2: SGHTA, FQGTGA. The CDR3 bases are TGTGCCAGCAGCCCCCCAGGGGCGTCCTACAATGAGCAGTTCTTC. The encoded protein is CASSPPGASYNEQFF.

J is TRBJ1-2 and V is TRBV5-4, with D maybe TRBD1 (5 bases). The CDR3 runs to 14 residues. With 4 bases removed from V and 2 bases from J, the gap between germline ends came to 12 bases. Germline loops: CDR1 SGHNT, CDR2 YYREEE (reference sequence). Written as DNA, the CDR3 is TGTGCCAGCAGCCCTAGTGGGGCCAACTATGGCTACACCTTC. Amino acids: CASSPSGANYGYTF.

This clone was picked up one time. The gene calls are TRBV28 and TRBJ2-5; 10 bases match TRBD2. Germline V gene sequence: CDR1 MDHEN, CDR2 SYDVKM. This CDR3 region has 16 residues. V shed 6 bases, J shed 3 bases, and the junction held 10 bases outside the gene matches. The CDR3 coding sequence is TGTGCCAGCAGCTCTCCGGGACTAGCGAGAAAAGAGACCCAGTACTTC. It yields the protein CASSSPGLARKETQYF.

The gene calls are TRBV7-9 and TRBJ2-7, with D unclear. The CDR3 has 12 residues. V gave up 2 bases and J gave up 4 bases, with 6 bases separating them. Germline V lookup: CDR1 SEHNR, CDR2 FQNEAQ (reference sequence). The CDR3 DNA reads as TGTGCCAGCAGCTTACTAGTTTACGAGCAGTACTTC. It translates to CASSLLVYEQYF.

This chain joins TRBV5-4 and TRBJ2-2; TRBD1 agrees at 7 bases. Germline loops: CDR1 SGHNT, CDR2 YYREEE (reference sequence). Trimming at V came to 6 bases and at J to 6 bases, leaving 11 bases not matched to a gene. The CDR3 has 15 amino acids. DNA of the CDR3: TGTGCCAGCACGCCCTTAGGACAGGTCCCCGGGGAGCTGTTTTTT. Encoded protein: CASTPLGQVPGELFF.

The V and J genes are TRBV2 and TRBJ1-3; 8 bases match TRBD1. The CDR3 covers 15 residues. The V and J ends lost 9 bases and 2 bases, in that order; junction bases with no gene match: 9. Germline V gene data show CDR1 as SNHLY and CDR2 as FYNNEI. The CDR3 sequence: CASGQGSNPGNTIYF. The CDR3 region has the DNA TGTGCCAGTGGACAGGGATCAAACCCTGGAAACACCATATATTTT.

This clone was recorded only once. The gene calls are TRBV7-9 and TRBJ2-2; 10 nucleotides match TRBD1. The CDR3 is 15 amino acids. V was clipped by 2 bases and J by 6 bases; unmatched bases: 3. Germline V gives CDR1 SEHNR, CDR2 FQNEAQ (reference sequence). The CDR3: CASSLRQGAAGELFF. CDR3 sequence (DNA): TGTGCCAGCAGCTTAAGACAGGGGGCTGCCGGGGAGCTGTTTTTT.

This chain connects TRBV7-2 to TRBJ2-5; 7 nucleotides match TRBD2. Germline V gene sequence: CDR1 SGHTA, CDR2 FQGNSA. The CDR3 has 14 amino acids. With V trimmed by 5 bases and J by 4 bases, 7 bases remained unmatched. This CDR3 reads CASSPSGAGETQYF. CDR3 nucleotide sequence: TGTGCCAGCAGCCCTAGCGGAGCGGGAGAGACCCAGTACTTC.

The J gene is TRBJ2-2, the V gene TRBV30, with D possibly being TRBD1 (5 bases). Deletions cut 2 bases from V and 6 bases from J, with 7 bases between. The CDR3 is 12 amino acids. CDR1 and CDR2 from the germline V gene are GTSNPN and SVGIG (reference sequence). The CDR3 region is CAWSPGPGELFF. Here the CDR3 DNA reads TGTGCCTGGAGTCCAGGGCCCGGGGAGCTGTTTTTT.

This clone was counted a few times. The J gene is TRBJ2-2, the V gene TRBV14; 7 nucleotides align to TRBD1. Unmatched junction bases numbered 5, after V lost 6 bases and J lost 4 bases. The CDR3 runs to 14 residues. Germline-derived CDR1 and CDR2 are SGHDN and FVKESK. As DNA, the CDR3 is TGTGCCAGCAGAGAGAGGGGGCTCACCGGGGAGCTGTTTTTT. Protein product: CASRERGLTGELFF.

This chain joins TRBV5-1 and TRBJ2-3; 10 bases are a match to TRBD1. The junction had 9 bases not matched to a gene; V was cut back by 4 bases and J by 10 bases. From germline, CDR1 is SGHRS and CDR2 YFSETQ. The CDR3 is 14 amino acids. This CDR3 is CASSLRTGGYAQYF. DNA of the CDR3: TGCGCCAGCAGCCTCCGGACAGGGGGATACGCGCAGTATTTT.

This clone turned up a few times. This chain connects TRBV29-1 to TRBJ2-1, with TRBD2 identical over 8 bases. V shed 2 bases and J 12 bases; nucleotides not matched to a gene: 6. The CDR3 covers 12 residues. From germline, CDR1 is SQVTM and CDR2 ANQGSEA. As DNA, the CDR3 is TGCAGCGTTGAAATTCTCGGACTAGCGCAGTTCTTC. Its protein is CSVEILGLAQFF.